The 19 T cell receptor beta chains given below trace back to one sample, sequenced in a study of blood T cells in healthy people across ages (dated by TCRdb to the mid-2010s). The protocol used for the library was 5' RACE. TCRdb shows the sequencer as Illumina HiSeq 2500. A second PCR of about 6 to 11 cycles was performed with a sample-barcoded 5' primer and a J-beta primer mix. The public reads were reanalyzed by TCRdb: fastp trimming at Q25, MiXCR alignment, in-frame beta chains only. Rows merge per CDR3 protein into single entries with the most common DNA and genes. Within this sample are roughly 1,800,000 distinct CDR3 sequences, with roughly 52% of them counted one time only. The biggest ten clones account for approximately 2.1% of the sample. Sequencing was done on a sample of blood. The receptors come from a woman aged 40 to 49 in good health.

This clonotype was seen a few times. This chain links TRBV12-3 or TRBV12-4 with TRBJ1-2; D unresolved. Between the trimmed V and J ends, which lost 7 bases and 0 bases, there was a span of 9 bases. The CDR3 runs to 13 residues. In DNA, the CDR3 is TGTGCCAGCAAGGGTGATGCTAACTATGGCTACACCTTC. It yields the protein CASKGDANYGYTF.

The V call is TRBV20-1, the J call TRBJ2-3; D perhaps matches TRBD1 (6 bases). Trimming cost V 6 bases and J 0 bases, with 13 bases left between them. The germline V gene encodes CDR1 DFQATT and CDR2 SNEGSKA (reference sequence). This CDR3 has 14 residues. In DNA form, the CDR3 reads TGCAGTGCGGTCGGACAGCTTAGCACAGATACGCAGTATTTT. Amino acid sequence: CSAVGQLSTDTQYF.

The chain employs TRBV12-3 or TRBV12-4 and TRBJ2-7, with D possibly TRBD1 on 5 matching bases. The CDR3 length is 17 residues. V shed 1 base and J shed 10 bases, with 26 bases lying between them. The CDR3: CASSLDRRQEQGGPQYF. The CDR3 DNA reads TGTGCCAGCAGTTTAGACAGGAGACAAGAACAAGGTGGCCCCCAGTACTTC.

This clonotype appeared a few times. The genes are TRBV29-1 and TRBJ2-3, with TRBD1 matching 12 bases. Per germline, CDR1 SQVTM and CDR2 ANQGSEA. Trimming took 5 bases from V and 5 from J; bases not matched to a gene: 11. This CDR3 is built from 16 residues. The CDR3 protein is CSVPPPGQGAGDTQYF. As DNA, the CDR3 is TGCAGCGTTCCACCTCCGGGACAGGGGGCTGGAGATACGCAGTATTTT.

The V and J genes are TRBV6-2 or TRBV6-3 and TRBJ2-1, with no clear D. V was pared by 7 bases and J by 10 bases, with 14 bases between. CDR1 is MNHEY, CDR2 SVGEGT, per germline. The length of the CDR3 is 12 residues. The CDR3 region is CASTSTPGEQFF. The CDR3 region has the DNA TGTGCCAGCACGAGCACCCCTGGGGAGCAGTTCTTC.

This chain joins TRBV24-1 and TRBJ2-1; the D gene is possibly TRBD1 (5 bases). Germline CDR1 and CDR2: KGHDR and SFDVKD. This CDR3 has 15 amino acids. V lost 3 bases and J 8 bases, leaving 16 bases between the germline ends. The CDR3 DNA is TGTGCCACCAGTGATGTGGGCCCGATAGGGGATGAGCAGTTCTTC. It is translated as CATSDVGPIGDEQFF.

The chain uses TRBV29-1 and TRBJ2-5; 7 nucleotides agree with TRBD2. Germline CDR1 and CDR2: SQVTM and ANQGSEA. V lost 5 bases, J lost 7 bases, and 4 bases stayed unmatched. This CDR3 comprises 11 residues. This CDR3 is CSVNGGGTQYF. In DNA, the CDR3 is TGCAGCGTTAATGGGGGGGGGACCCAGTACTTC.

The chain uses TRBV9 and TRBJ1-2; D may be TRBD1 (5 bases). The CDR3 has 15 residues. The germline gives CDR1 SGDLS, CDR2 YYNGEE. Trimming left V 4 bases short and J 3 bases short, with 16 bases between. The DNA for the CDR3 is TGTGCCAGCAGCTCTCCGATAGGGACGGACTATGGCTACACCTTC. Protein product: CASSSPIGTDYGYTF.

The chain is built from TRBV6-2 or TRBV6-3 and TRBJ2-3; D not certain. V lost 3 bases, J lost 0 bases, and 10 bases lay in between. The CDR3 contains 15 residues. Germline V gene lookup returns CDR1 MNHEY and CDR2 SVGEGT. As DNA, the CDR3 is TGTGCCAGCAGTTATCTAATCTCTAGCACAGATACGCAGTATTTT. Protein product: CASSYLISSTDTQYF.

V and J are TRBV5-1 and TRBJ2-5; maybe TRBD1 (5 bases). The ends were cut back, 2 bases at V and 1 base at J, with 9 bases in the middle. The CDR3 has 14 residues. The germline V gene has CDR1 SGHRS and CDR2 YFSETQ. The CDR3: CASSFDSRQETQYF. For the CDR3, the DNA is TGCGCCAGCAGCTTTGACAGTCGCCAAGAGACCCAGTACTTC.

This clonotype was seen a few times. This chain links TRBV10-1 with TRBJ2-3, with D perhaps TRBD2 (5 bases). V dropped 4 bases and J dropped 4 bases, with 12 bases sitting between them. The CDR3 has 14 residues. CDR1 WNHNN and CDR2 SYGVQD come from the germline V gene (reference sequence). CDR3 loop: CASSGAVAPDTQYF. In DNA form, the CDR3 reads TGCGCCAGCAGTGGAGCGGTTGCCCCAGATACGCAGTATTTT.

V gene TRBV7-2 combines with J gene TRBJ2-1; D is unresolved. Trimming removed 2 bases at V and 1 base at J, with 12 bases between. CDR1 and CDR2 (germline): SGHTA, FQGNSA. This CDR3 has 16 residues. The CDR3 region has the DNA TGTGCCAGCAGCTTATATCCGGGCCTATCCTACAATGAGCAGTTCTTC. Protein product: CASSLYPGLSYNEQFF.

This clonotype was picked up a small number of times. The chain joins TRBV4-3 to TRBJ2-1; D is perhaps TRBD1 (6 bases). The germline V and J ends were trimmed by 5 bases and 5 bases, with 16 bases remaining between them. CDR3 size: 15 residues. The germline gives CDR1 LGHNA, CDR2 YSLEER. The CDR3 DNA sequence: TGCGCCAGCAGCAGGGGGACCAGTGTAAACAATGAGCAGTTCTTC. Translation gives CASSRGTSVNNEQFF.

The rearrangement links TRBV29-1 to TRBJ2-3, with 8 bases identical to TRBD1. The ends lost 3 bases at V and 3 bases at J; junction bases unmatched: 2. The germline V gene encodes CDR1 SQVTM and CDR2 ANQGSEA. The CDR3 has 13 amino acids. The CDR3 loop reads CSVDRTGTDTQYF. CDR3 DNA sequence: TGCAGCGTTGATCGGACAGGGACAGATACGCAGTATTTT.

The chain links TRBV20-1 to TRBJ2-3; TRBD1 matches at 9 bases. Unmatched junction bases numbered 4, after V lost 5 bases and J lost 1 base. CDR3 size: 14 residues. Looked up from germline, CDR1 is DFQATT and CDR2 is SNEGSKA (reference sequence). CDR3 nucleotide sequence: TGCAGTGCTGGACAGGGGACCCGCACAGATACGCAGTATTTT. It translates to CSAGQGTRTDTQYF.

The genes are TRBV13 and TRBJ2-7; D is perhaps TRBD2 (6 bases). The J call may be in error: the DNA end matches TRBJ2-5 better. This CDR3 region has 14 residues. Germline assignment: CDR1 PRHDT and CDR2 FYEKMQ (reference sequence). Here the CDR3 reads CASSSLAGRGTQYF. In DNA, the CDR3 is TGTGCCAGCAGCTCCCTCGCGGGGCGAGGGACCCAGTACTTC.

The chain couples TRBV4-1 to TRBJ2-3, with D tentatively TRBD1 (6 bases). V was shortened by 4 bases and J by 0 bases, with 11 bases between the two germline ends. The CDR3 covers 15 residues. Germline V lookup: CDR1 MGHRA, CDR2 YSYEKL. The CDR3 loop is CASSPTGYSTDTQYF. DNA for the CDR3: TGCGCCAGCAGCCCTACAGGGTATAGCACAGATACGCAGTATTTT.

V gene TRBV6-6 combines with J gene TRBJ2-7; 12 bases line up with TRBD1. The V segment lost 6 bases and the J segment 4 bases; nucleotides outside the gene matches: 7. CDR1 and CDR2 (germline): MNHNY, SVGAGI (reference sequence). The CDR3 consists of 15 residues. Here the CDR3 reads CASSRRDRGLYEQYF. In DNA form, the CDR3 reads TGTGCCAGCAGCCGCCGGGACAGGGGGCTGTACGAGCAGTACTTC.

DNA of the CDR3: TGTGCCAGCAGCTTCACCGGGACAGGGTTTTACAATGAGCAGTTCTTC. Translating gives CASSFTGTGFYNEQFF. This chain uses TRBV7-2 with TRBJ2-1; 9 bases are shared with TRBD1. There are 16 residues in the CDR3. Germline lookup yields CDR1 SGHTA and CDR2 FQGNSA. V shed 3 bases, J shed 4 bases, and the junction held 7 bases outside the gene matches.